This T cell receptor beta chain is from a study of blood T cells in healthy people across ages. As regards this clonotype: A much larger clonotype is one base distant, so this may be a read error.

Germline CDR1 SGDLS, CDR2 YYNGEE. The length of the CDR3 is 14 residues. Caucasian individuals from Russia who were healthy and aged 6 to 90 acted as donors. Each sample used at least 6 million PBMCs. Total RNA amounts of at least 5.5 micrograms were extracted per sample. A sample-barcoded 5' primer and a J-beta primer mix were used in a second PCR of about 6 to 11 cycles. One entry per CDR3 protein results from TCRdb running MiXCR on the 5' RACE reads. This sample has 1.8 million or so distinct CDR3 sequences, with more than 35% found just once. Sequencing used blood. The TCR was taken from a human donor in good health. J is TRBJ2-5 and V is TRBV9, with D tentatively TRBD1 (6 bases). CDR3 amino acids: CAGSVDRTLETQYF. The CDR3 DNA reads TGTGCCGGCAGCGTAGACAGGACCTTAGAGACCCAGTACTTC.